A selection of T cell receptor beta chains follows, all from one sample in a study of blood T cell repertoires in COVID-19. Profiled with immunoSEQ multiplex PCR; TCRdb holds only in-frame clones, not every one. The data contain about 140,000 clones, approximately 84% of them singletons. Sequences were obtained from PBMCs or T cells enriched from blood (not recorded which). All receptors derive from a woman in her fifties or sixties with acute COVID-19. Each CDR3 is given with its conserved first and last residue. Fields, in order: J gene, clone size, V gene, D gene, CDR3 protein, CDR3 DNA. D genes are given only for firm matches. Size is omitted from some rows. Given values are once, few, many or a class for expanded clones.

TRBJ2-1	.	TRBV7-6	.	CASSPWEVLISEQFF	TGTGCCAGCAGCCCGTGGGAGGTACTCATTAGTGAGCAGTTCTTC
TRBJ2-7	.	TRBV2	TRBD2	CASSDPGGGSSYEQYF	TGTGCCAGCAGTGATCCAGGCGGGGGGAGCTCCTACGAGCAGTACTTC
TRBJ2-1	.	TRBV24-1	.	CATSPGFASEQFF	TGTGCCACCAGTCCGGGATTCGCCAGTGAGCAGTTCTTC
TRBJ2-7	.	TRBV27	TRBD1	CASSLYPGQGNEQYF	TGTGCCAGCAGTTTATACCCGGGACAGGGGAACGAGCAGTACTTC
TRBJ1-2	.	TRBV12-3/TRBV12-4	.	CASRPRVGYGYTF	TGTGCCAGCAGGCCCAGGGTTGGCTATGGCTACACCTTC
TRBJ2-7	.	TRBV7-2	TRBD2	CASSLAMTSGHYEQYF	TGTGCCAGCAGCTTAGCGATGACTAGCGGCCACTACGAGCAGTACTTC
TRBJ1-4	.	TRBV28	.	CASRSVGRGEKLFF	TGTGCCAGCAGGTCCGTCGGCAGGGGTGAAAAACTGTTTTTT
TRBJ2-7	.	TRBV5-5	TRBD1	CASSSPEGQGYSYEQYF	TGTGCCAGCAGCTCGCCGGAGGGACAGGGCTACTCCTACGAGCAGTACTTC
TRBJ1-2	.	TRBV5-5	TRBD1	CASSSTGQTMGGYTF	TGTGCCAGCAGCTCGACGGGACAGACAATGGGAGGCTACACCTTC
TRBJ2-3	.	TRBV5-1	TRBD1	CASTQDRASTDTQYF	TGCGCCAGCACCCAGGACAGGGCGTCAACTGATACGCAGTATTTT
TRBJ2-7	.	TRBV11-2	TRBD2	CASSLDTGLSNYEQYF	TGTGCCAGCAGCTTAGATACGGGACTATCAAACTACGAGCAGTACTTC
TRBJ2-5	once	TRBV3-1/TRBV3-2	TRBD1	CASSPSLIRTGETQYF	TGTGCCAGCAGCCCGTCACTAATTAGGACAGGCGAGACCCAGTACTTC
TRBJ2-3	once	TRBV4-2	.	CASSQGYGRGSDTQYF	TGTGCCAGCAGCCAAGGCTATGGGAGGGGGTCAGATACGCAGTATTTT
TRBJ2-1	once	TRBV5-6	TRBD2	CASSHGTSGTYNEQFF	TGTGCCAGCAGCCACGGGACTAGCGGGACCTACAATGAGCAGTTCTTC
TRBJ1-1	.	TRBV6-9	TRBD1	CASSWTGMNTEAFF	TGTGCCAGCAGTTGGACAGGGATGAACACTGAAGCTTTCTTT
TRBJ2-1	.	TRBV5-1	.	CASSLPGVDNEQFF	TGCGCCAGCAGCCTGCCTGGAGTCGACAATGAGCAGTTCTTC
TRBJ1-5	.	TRBV7-8	.	CASSPLATQGNQPQHF	TGTGCCAGCAGCCCCCTGGCTACCCAGGGCAATCAGCCCCAGCATTTT
TRBJ1-1	.	TRBV7-3	.	CASSSGTLNTEAFF	TGTGCCAGCAGCTCCGGGACATTGAACACTGAAGCTTTCTTT
TRBJ2-2	many	TRBV29-1	.	CSVASGTTSGELFF	TGCAGCGTTGCTTCCGGGACAACCTCCGGGGAGCTGTTTTTT
TRBJ1-2	.	TRBV9	.	CASSPIQGSGYTF	TGTGCCAGCAGCCCAATACAGGGATCCGGCTACACCTTC
TRBJ1-5	.	TRBV20-1	.	CSASLPGLINQPQHF	TGCAGTGCTAGTCTCCCGGGACTGATCAATCAGCCCCAGCATTTT
TRBJ2-7	.	TRBV19	.	CASSINQGIDEQYF	TGTGCCAGTAGTATTAACCAGGGCATCGACGAGCAGTACTTC
TRBJ1-5	few	TRBV3-1/TRBV3-2	.	CASSQDSGPNQPQHF	TGTGCCAGCAGCCAAGACAGCGGACCCAATCAGCCCCAGCATTTT
TRBJ2-7	.	TRBV4-3	.	CASSQAYSGTYEQYF	TGCGCCAGCAGCCAAGCTTATTCGGGAACGTACGAGCAGTACTTC
TRBJ2-5	.	TRBV9	TRBD1	CASSTGTGGRETQYF	TGTGCCAGCAGCACCGGGACAGGGGGCCGGGAGACCCAGTACTTC
TRBJ2-2	.	TRBV10-2	.	CASSESEHNTGELFF	TGCGCCAGCAGTGAGTCCGAACACAACACCGGGGAGCTGTTTTTT
TRBJ2-5	.	TRBV11-2	.	CASSLGPGYYQETQYF	TGTGCCAGCAGCTTAGGCCCAGGGTACTACCAAGAGACCCAGTACTTC
TRBJ2-7	.	TRBV19	TRBD1	CASSEYPGQGGGEQYF	TGTGCCAGTAGTGAGTACCCGGGACAGGGAGGAGGAGAGCAGTACTTC
TRBJ2-7	.	TRBV3-1/TRBV3-2	TRBD2	CASSSTSDNHQYF	TGTGCCAGCAGCTCGACTAGCGACAACCATCAGTACTTC
TRBJ1-5	.	TRBV21-1	.	CASTPEGQGVNQPQHF	TGTGCCAGCACCCCAGAGGGACAGGGGGTCAATCAGCCCCAGCATTTT
TRBJ2-1	.	TRBV14	.	CASSQGERGKQFF	TGTGCCAGCAGCCAAGGCGAGAGGGGGAAGCAGTTCTTC
TRBJ1-1	few	TRBV29-1	.	CVPGGLYGDTEAFF	TGCGTCCCCGGGGGGTTATATGGGGACACTGAAGCTTTCTTT
TRBJ2-3	.	TRBV19	.	CASSPLRGVTGTDTQYF	TGTGCCAGTAGTCCCCTCCGGGGAGTAACGGGCACAGATACGCAGTATTTT
TRBJ2-5	.	TRBV19	TRBD2	CASSFSGTQETQYF	TGTGCCAGTAGTTTTAGCGGGACTCAAGAGACCCAGTACTTC
TRBJ2-7	.	TRBV11-3	TRBD2	CASSLVGSGSSYEQYF	TGTGCCAGCAGCTTAGTCGGTAGCGGGAGCTCCTACGAGCAGTACTTC
TRBJ2-1	once	TRBV7-2	TRBD2	CASRRGLAQSGEQFF	TGTGCCAGCAGACGGGGACTAGCGCAAAGTGGGGAGCAGTTCTTC
TRBJ1-2	.	TRBV6-5	TRBD1	CASSPPTGGGYTF	TGTGCCAGCAGTCCCCCGACAGGGGGTGGCTACACCTTC
TRBJ1-3	.	TRBV4-1	.	CASSQQYPTLGAGNTIYF	TGCGCCAGCAGCCAACAATACCCCACACTCGGGGCTGGAAACACCATATATTTT
TRBJ2-1	.	TRBV5-1	.	CASSLSPPAGEQFF	TGCGCCAGCAGCTTGTCGCCACCCGCAGGTGAGCAGTTCTTC
TRBJ1-1	once	TRBV19	.	CASRFTGGGTEAFF	TGTGCCAGTAGATTCACAGGCGGGGGAACTGAAGCTTTCTTT
TRBJ2-5	.	TRBV5-6	.	CASSSVQGPDTQYF	TGTGCCAGCAGCTCGGTCCAGGGTCCTGATACCCAGTACTTC
TRBJ1-1	.	TRBV11-3	TRBD1	CASSALTGQNTEAFF	TGTGCCAGCAGCGCCCTGACAGGGCAGAACACTGAAGCTTTCTTT
TRBJ1-5	.	TRBV7-2	.	CASSLMTGSNQPQHF	TGTGCCAGCAGCTTAATGACAGGTAGCAATCAGCCCCAGCATTTT
TRBJ1-2	.	TRBV24-1	.	CATSDLRGSGYTF	TGTGCCACCAGTGATTTACGTGGTAGCGGCTACACCTTC
TRBJ2-2	.	TRBV9	.	CASSVEGAGELFF	TGTGCCAGCAGCGTAGAGGGGGCCGGGGAGCTGTTTTTT
TRBJ2-2	.	TRBV5-6	TRBD2	CASSLSPGLAGHGELFF	TGTGCCAGCAGCTTGTCTCCGGGACTAGCGGGACACGGGGAGCTGTTTTTT
TRBJ2-7	.	TRBV28	.	CASSSREQYF	TGTGCCAGCAGTTCGCGAGAGCAGTACTTC
TRBJ2-2	.	TRBV25-1	TRBD1	CASSERWETGGNTGELFF	TGTGCCAGCAGTGAGAGATGGGAGACAGGGGGGAACACCGGGGAGCTGTTTTTT
TRBJ1-5	once	TRBV6-5	TRBD1	CASRAQGAYQPQHF	TGTGCCAGCAGAGCGCAGGGGGCTTATCAGCCCCAGCATTTT
TRBJ1-5	.	TRBV23-1	TRBD1	CASSQEKTTGVGF	TGCGCCAGCAGTCAAGAAAAAACGACAGGGGTGGGATTT
TRBJ2-1	once	TRBV7-2	.	CASSYLGNEQFF	TGTGCCAGCAGCTACCTCGGGAATGAGCAGTTCTTC
TRBJ1-4	.	TRBV7-8	.	CASSLAGGTTNEKLFF	TGTGCCAGCAGCTTAGCAGGGGGTACAACTAATGAAAAACTGTTTTTT
TRBJ1-2	few	TRBV7-9	TRBD1	CASSLEGQKHYGYTF	TGTGCCAGCAGCTTAGAGGGACAGAAACACTATGGCTACACCTTC
TRBJ2-6	.	TRBV7-3	.	CASSLRGGSGANVLTF	TGTGCCAGCAGCTTAAGGGGCGGATCTGGGGCCAACGTCCTGACTTTC
TRBJ1-5	once	TRBV6-4	TRBD1	CASSDPGQGDGNQPQHF	TGTGCCAGCAGTGACCCCGGACAGGGGGATGGGAATCAGCCCCAGCATTTT
TRBJ2-1	.	TRBV5-1	TRBD2	CASSRQRGQNEQFF	TGCGCCAGCAGCAGGCAGCGGGGCCAGAATGAGCAGTTCTTC
TRBJ2-7	once	TRBV18	TRBD2	CASSPALAGASYEQYF	TGTGCCAGCTCACCAGCTCTAGCGGGAGCCTCCTACGAGCAGTACTTC